The T cell receptor (beta chain) under discussion was sequenced for a study of shared clonotypes between healthy human individuals. Sequenced by immunoSEQ multiplex PCR; TCRdb stores in-frame clones only, minus some. Among 2 million to 3 million clones listed, under 95% were seen once. This CDR3 contains 11 residues. With 8 bases clipped from V and 3 bases from J, the junction kept 1 base outside the gene matches. CDR1 is MNHNY, CDR2 SVGAGI, per germline (reference sequence). The V call is TRBV6-6, the J call TRBJ2-7; 7 bases match TRBD1. The source of this sequence is a young man in good health. Some clones in this sample may be carry-over from other donors' samples. The sample taken for sequencing was naive CD4+ T cells from PBMCs. The subset was: CD45RA+ positively selected. The CDR3: CASAGGYEQYF. The CDR3, as DNA: TGTGCCAGCGCAGGGGGCTACGAGCAGTACTTC.